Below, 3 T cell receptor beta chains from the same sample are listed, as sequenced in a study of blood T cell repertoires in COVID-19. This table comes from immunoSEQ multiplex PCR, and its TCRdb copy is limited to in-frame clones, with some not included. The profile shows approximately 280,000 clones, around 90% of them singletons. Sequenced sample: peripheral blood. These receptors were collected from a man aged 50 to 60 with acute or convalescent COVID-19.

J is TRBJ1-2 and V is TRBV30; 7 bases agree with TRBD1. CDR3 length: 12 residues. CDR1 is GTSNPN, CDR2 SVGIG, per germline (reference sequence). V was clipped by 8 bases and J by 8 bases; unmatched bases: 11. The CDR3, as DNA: TGTGCCCGAGGCGGACAGGAAGGCGGCTACACCTTC. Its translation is CARGGQEGGYTF.

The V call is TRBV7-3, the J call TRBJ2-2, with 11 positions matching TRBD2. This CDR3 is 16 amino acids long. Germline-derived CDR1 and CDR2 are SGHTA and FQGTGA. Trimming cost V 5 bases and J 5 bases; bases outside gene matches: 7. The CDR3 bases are TGTGCCAGCAGCCCCACTAGCGGGGGAGGGACCGGGGAGCTGTTTTTT. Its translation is CASSPTSGGGTGELFF.

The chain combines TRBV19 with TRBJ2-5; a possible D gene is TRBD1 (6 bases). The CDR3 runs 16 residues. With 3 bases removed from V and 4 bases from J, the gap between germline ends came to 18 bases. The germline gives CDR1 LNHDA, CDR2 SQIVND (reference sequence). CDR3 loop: CASSMAGGRTAETQYF. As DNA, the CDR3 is TGTGCCAGTAGTATGGCTGGGGGCCGGACGGCAGAGACCCAGTACTTC.